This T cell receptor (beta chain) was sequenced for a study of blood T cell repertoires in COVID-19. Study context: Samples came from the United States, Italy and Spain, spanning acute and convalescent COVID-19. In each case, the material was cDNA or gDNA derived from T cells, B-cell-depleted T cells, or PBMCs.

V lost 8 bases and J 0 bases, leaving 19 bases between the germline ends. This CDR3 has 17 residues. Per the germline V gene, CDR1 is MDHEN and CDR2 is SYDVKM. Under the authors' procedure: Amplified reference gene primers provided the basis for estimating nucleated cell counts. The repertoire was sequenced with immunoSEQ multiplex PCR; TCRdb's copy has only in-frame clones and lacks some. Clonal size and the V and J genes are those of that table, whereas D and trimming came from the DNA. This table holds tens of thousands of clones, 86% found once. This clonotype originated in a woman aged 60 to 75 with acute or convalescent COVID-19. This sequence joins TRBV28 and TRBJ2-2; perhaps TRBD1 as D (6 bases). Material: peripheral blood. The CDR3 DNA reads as TGTGCCAGCGTAATAGGGGGTGTCGGGGCGAACACCGGGGAGCTGTTTTTT. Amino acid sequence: CASVIGGVGANTGELFF.